This T cell receptor beta chain comes out of a study of blood T cell repertoires in COVID-19. Across the study: Samples taken during acute and convalescent COVID-19 were collected in the United States, Italy and Spain. PBMCs, B-cell-depleted T cells, or T cells provided the cDNA or gDNA that made up the material.

Per the original data handling: From reference gene primer amplification, estimates of nucleated cell counts were derived. Sequencing was performed with immunoSEQ multiplex PCR; in TCRdb, only in-frame clones are kept and a portion is missing. The V and J calls and clone size are taken from that table; D and trimming were inferred from the DNA. The table records about 180,000 clones, approximately 88% of them present only once. The clonotype was recovered from a young woman with acute or convalescent COVID-19. Input material: peripheral blood.

The CDR3: CATGGWDSPLHF. The DNA of the CDR3 is TGTGCCACCGGAGGATGGGATTCACCCCTCCACTTT. This chain connects TRBV24-1 to TRBJ1-6; no clear D. Germline V gene data show CDR1 as KGHDR and CDR2 as SFDVKD. V dropped 9 bases and J dropped 8 bases, with 10 bases sitting between them. The CDR3 spans 12 residues.